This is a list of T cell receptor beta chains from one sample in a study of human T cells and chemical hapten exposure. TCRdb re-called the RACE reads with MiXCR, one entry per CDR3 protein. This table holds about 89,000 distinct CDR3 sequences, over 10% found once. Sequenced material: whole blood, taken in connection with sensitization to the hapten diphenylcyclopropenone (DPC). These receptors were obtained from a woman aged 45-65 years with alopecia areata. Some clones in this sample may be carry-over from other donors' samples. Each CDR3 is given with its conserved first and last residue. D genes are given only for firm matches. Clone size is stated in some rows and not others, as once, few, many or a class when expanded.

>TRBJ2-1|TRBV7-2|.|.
TGTGCCAGCAGCCCGAGCGCAAACAGTTACAATGAGCAGTTCTTC
CASSPSANSYNEQFF
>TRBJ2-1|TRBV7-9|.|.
TGTGCCAGCAGCCGAACTAGTCCTCATGAGCAGTTCTTC
CASSRTSPHEQFF
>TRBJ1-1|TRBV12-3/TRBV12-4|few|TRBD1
TGTGCCAGCAGTGCTCTGGGACAGGGTTTCACTGAAGCTTTCTTT
CASSALGQGFTEAFF
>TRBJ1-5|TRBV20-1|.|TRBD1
TGCAGTGCTAGAAAGGGGGCAGACCCTAGCAATCAGCCCCAGCATTTT
CSARKGADPSNQPQHF
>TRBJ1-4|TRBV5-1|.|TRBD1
TGCGCCAGCAGCTTAACCGGGACAGGCAATGAAAAACTGTTTTTT
CASSLTGTGNEKLFF
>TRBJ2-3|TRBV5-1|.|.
TGCGCCAGCAGCTTGGTGGTCGGAGATATAGATACGCAGTATTTT
CASSLVVGDIDTQYF
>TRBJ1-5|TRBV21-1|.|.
TGTGCCAGCACCAGCAATCAGCCCCAGCATTTT
CASTSNQPQHF
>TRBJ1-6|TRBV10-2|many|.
TGCGCCAGTTCCTCACCCCTCGGGGCCCTCCACTTT
CASSSPLGALHF
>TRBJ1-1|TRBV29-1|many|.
TGCAGCGCGGGACACCCGACTGAAGCTTTCTTT
CSAGHPTEAFF
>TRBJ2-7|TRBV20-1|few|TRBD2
TGCAGTGCTAGAGATCCCCTTTCTAGCGGTAAAATTGACTACGAGCAGTACTTC
CSARDPLSSGKIDYEQYF
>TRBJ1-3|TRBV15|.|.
TGTGCCACCAGCAGAGCCACGACGGGTGGAAACACCATATATTTT
CATSRATTGGNTIYF
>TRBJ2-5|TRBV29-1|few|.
TGCAGCGCCGACCCCCTACAGGGCTCCCAAGAGACCCAGTACTTC
CSADPLQGSQETQYF
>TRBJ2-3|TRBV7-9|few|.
TGTGCCAGCAGCTCGCGACTGGAGGCGGCAGATACGCAGTATTTT
CASSSRLEAADTQYF
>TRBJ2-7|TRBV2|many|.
TGTGCCAGCAGTGAACAGGTCGAGCAGTACTTC
CASSEQVEQYF
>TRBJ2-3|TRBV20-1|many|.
TGCAGTGCTAGGGGTTCCTTGCTAGATACGCAGTATTTT
CSARGSLLDTQYF
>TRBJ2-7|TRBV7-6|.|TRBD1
TGTGCCAGCAGCCCCGGGACAGGGAATTACGAGCAGTACTTC
CASSPGTGNYEQYF
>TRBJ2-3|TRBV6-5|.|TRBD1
TGTGCCTCACGACGGGACAGCAGAGGAACAGATACGCAGTATTTT
CASRRDSRGTDTQYF
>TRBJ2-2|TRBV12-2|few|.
TGTGCAAGTCGTTCAGCCGGGACGCCCTCAATTGGCCCTTCTGGGGAGCTGTTTTTT
CASRSAGTPSIGPSGELFF
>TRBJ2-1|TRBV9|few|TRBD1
TGTGCCAGCAGCGTAGTACAGGGGACGTACAATGAGCAGTTCTTC
CASSVVQGTYNEQFF
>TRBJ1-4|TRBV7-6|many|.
TGTGCCAGCAGCTTAGGAGGGGACGGGGAAAAACTGTTTTTT
CASSLGGDGEKLFF
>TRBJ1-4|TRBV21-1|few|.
TGTGCCAGCAGCAAAATCACAGGAGGTAATGAAAAACTGTTTTTT
CASSKITGGNEKLFF
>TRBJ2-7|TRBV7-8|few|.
TGTGCCAGCAGCCATGGACTGAGCTACGAGCAGTACTTC
CASSHGLSYEQYF
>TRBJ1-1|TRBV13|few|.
TGTGCCAGTCGGAATCTGAACACTGAAGCTTTCTTT
CASRNLNTEAFF
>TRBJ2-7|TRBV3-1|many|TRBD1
TGTGCCAGCAGCCAAGTGGTGTCAGGGGGTGGAGAGCAGTACTTC
CASSQVVSGGGEQYF
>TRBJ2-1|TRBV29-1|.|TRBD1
TGCAGCGTTGATCACAACAGGGGGGATGAGCAGTTCTTC
CSVDHNRGDEQFF
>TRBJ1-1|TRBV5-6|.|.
TGTGCCAGCAGCTCGACCGACAGGCTCAACACTGAAGCTTTCTTT
CASSSTDRLNTEAFF
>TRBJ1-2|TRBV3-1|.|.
TGTGCCAGCAGCCAAGGTCCACTTTACTATGGCTACACCTTC
CASSQGPLYYGYTF
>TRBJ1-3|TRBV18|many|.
TGTGCCAGCTCACCATCTGGACAGCTCTCTGGAAACACCATATATTTT
CASSPSGQLSGNTIYF
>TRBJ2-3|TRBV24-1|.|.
TGTGCCACCAGTTGGAGCGGCGGCACAGATACGCAGTATTTT
CATSWSGGTDTQYF
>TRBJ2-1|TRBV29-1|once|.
TGCAGCGTTGAAGTCACAGGACCTGACAATGAGCAGTTCTTC
CSVEVTGPDNEQFF
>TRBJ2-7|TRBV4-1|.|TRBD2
TGCGCCAGCAGCCAAGATGAAGTAGGGACTAGAGGAGCCGAGCAGTACTTC
CASSQDEVGTRGAEQYF
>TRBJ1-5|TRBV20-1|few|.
TGCAGTGCTAGAGATCAGGGCAATAGCAATCAGCCCCAGCATTTT
CSARDQGNSNQPQHF
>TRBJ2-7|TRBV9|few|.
TGTGCCAGCAGCGTAGGCGGATACTCCTACGAGCAGTACTTC
CASSVGGYSYEQYF
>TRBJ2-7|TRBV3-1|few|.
TGTGCCAGCAGTCATTCAGGGGCCGGTATCAACTACGAGCAGTACTTC
CASSHSGAGINYEQYF
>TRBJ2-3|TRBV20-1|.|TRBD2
TGCAGTGCTAGAGGTCCGGGACTAGCGGGTTCAGATACGCAGTATTTT
CSARGPGLAGSDTQYF
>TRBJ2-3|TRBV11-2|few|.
TGTGCCAGCAGGTCGGCAGGGGGCACAGATACGCAGTATTTT
CASRSAGGTDTQYF
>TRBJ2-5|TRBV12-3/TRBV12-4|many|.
TGTGCCAGCAGCTTGGTCCGGCAAGAGACCCAGTACTTC
CASSLVRQETQYF
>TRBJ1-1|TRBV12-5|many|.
TGTGCTAGTGGCTATGGGGGGGGCGAAGCTTTCTTT
CASGYGGGEAFF
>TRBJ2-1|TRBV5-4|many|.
TGTGCCAGCAGCTTGCCTTCCTTGCCTTCTCCCTACAATGAGCAGTTCTTC
CASSLPSLPSPYNEQFF
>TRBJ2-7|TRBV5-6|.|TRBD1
TGTGCCAGCAGCTCCGGACAGGGGGCCTACGAGCAGTACTTC
CASSSGQGAYEQYF
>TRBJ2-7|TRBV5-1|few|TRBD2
TGCGCCAGCAGCTCCAGGACTAGCGGGACCTACGAGCAGTACTTC
CASSSRTSGTYEQYF
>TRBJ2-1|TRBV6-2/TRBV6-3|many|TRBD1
TGTGCCAGCAGTGAGCAGGGGGCCTCTAATGAGCAGTTCTTC
CASSEQGASNEQFF
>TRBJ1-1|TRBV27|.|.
TGTGCCAGCAGTTTTTCCCGGGCAGGGAACACTGAAGCTTTCTTT
CASSFSRAGNTEAFF
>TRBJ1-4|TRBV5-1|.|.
TGCGCCAGCAGCTTGGCCCCTAAAGAGAAACTGTTTTTT
CASSLAPKEKLFF
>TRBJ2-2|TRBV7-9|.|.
TGTGCCAGCAGCTTAGACTCTCCGGACACCGGGGAGCTGTTTTTT
CASSLDSPDTGELFF
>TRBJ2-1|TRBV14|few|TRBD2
TGTGCCAGCAGCCAAGGAGGCCTAGCGGGTTACAATGAGCAGTTCTTC
CASSQGGLAGYNEQFF
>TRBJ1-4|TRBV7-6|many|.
TGTGCCAGCAGCTTGGACGAAAAACTGTTTTTT
CASSLDEKLFF
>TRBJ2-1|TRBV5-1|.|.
TGCGCCAGCAGCTTGGAGGCGGGCTCCTTTGACGAGCAGTTCTTC
CASSLEAGSFDEQFF
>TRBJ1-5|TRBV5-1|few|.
TGCGCCAGCAGCTTGGTCGGCGGTAGTCAGCCCCAGCATTTT
CASSLVGGSQPQHF
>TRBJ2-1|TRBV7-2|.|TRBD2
TGTGCCAGCAGCTACCTAGCGGTCTACAATGAGCAGTTCTTC
CASSYLAVYNEQFF
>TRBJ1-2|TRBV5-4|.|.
TGTGCCAGCAGCGTGAGTTCCCCGTCTTCCGGTGGCTACACCTTC
CASSVSSPSSGGYTF
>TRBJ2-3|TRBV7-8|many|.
TGTGCCAGCACCATTCGTCGGATTAGCGGAATCCTGGGTAGCACAGATACGCAGTATTTT
CASTIRRISGILGSTDTQYF